This T cell receptor (beta chain) derives from a study of T cells after yellow fever vaccination. Study observations and caveats: Reappearing after the booster were most of the clones from primary vaccination (almost 97% CD4, around 90% CD8). Bulk-population clonotypes that are abundant could appear as contaminants in FACS-sorted repertoires.

V gave up 4 bases and J gave up 7 bases, with 7 bases separating them. Germline V gene lookup returns CDR1 DFQATT and CDR2 SNEGSKA (reference sequence). This CDR3 comprises 10 residues. This clonotype was found many times. No antigen is known for it. 5'RACE template switching produced TCR cDNA carrying a universal primer site and UMIs. TCRdb passed the 5' RACE reads through MiXCR, listing each CDR3 protein once. The sample has about 69,000 distinct CDR3 sequences, 4.5% to 7.5% seen once. This chain uses TRBV20-1 with TRBJ2-5; D call uncertain. This material consisted of CD4+ T cells sorted from PBMCs, taken roughly 14 days after the first yellow fever vaccination. The TCR sequence derives from a man between 18 and 35 years old who received the YFV17D yellow fever vaccine. The CDR3: CSATKATQYF. The CDR3 coding sequence is TGCAGTGCTACTAAGGCGACCCAGTACTTC.